This T cell receptor beta chain was captured by sequencing in a study of blood T cell repertoires in COVID-19 (TCRdb year 2020). About the study as a whole: The collaborator samples originated in the United States, Italy and Spain and spanned the acute and convalescent phases of COVID-19. The prospective study material was composed of cDNA or gDNA derived from T cells, B-cell-depleted T cells, or PBMCs. Subjects who had been exposed to COVID-19, were actively infected with it, or had recovered from it provided the deeply sampled blood TCRbeta repertoires that made up the dataset. The repertoires were made available in a free public database intended to serve as a resource for research on the immune response to SARS-CoV-2. The samples were drawn from the first 160 participants of the ongoing ImmuneRACE study and from 950 to 1,500 subjects provided by 6 global collaborators. Sample metadata almost always included a de-identified subject ID, COVID-19 status, age in years and sex. Where available, HLA class I and class II types were obtained from metadata supplied by the sample provider rather than from assay-based typing.

V drops 4 bases and J drops 1 base, leaving 10 bases in between. There are 13 amino acids in the CDR3, from cysteine to phenylalanine inclusive. Left in the record is the CDR3 DNA by itself, 39 bases read in frame from the first base. The CDR1 and CDR2 encoded by the germline V gene are SQVTM and ANQGSEA. TCRbeta CDR3 regions were amplified from genomic DNA using the immunoSEQ Assay, a bias-controlled multiplex PCR. The original methods were these. Nucleated cell counts per sample were estimated from amplification of reference gene primers within the assay. Sequence reads were collapsed and filtered to measure the absolute abundance of every unique TCRbeta CDR3 rearrangement. Productive Simpson clonality was computed per sample as the square root of Simpson's diversity index over productive rearrangements. Sourced from immuneACCESS, this table was stored by TCRdb with only in-frame sequences that have V and J called. A share of the clones is absent; for the studies checked, an unresolved V gene accounts for under half, and the remainder has no known explanation. V and J calls and clone size follow that table, whereas D and trimming were derived from the DNA. This sample has just over 350,000 clones in its table, and about 86% of those were observed once. Roughly 7.2% of the sample is held by the ten biggest clonotypes.

There are a few counts of this clone. This receptor's antigen is unknown. No much larger clone exists at a distance of one base, and base qualities are not known. General conclusions and limits of the study: Clinical and demographic metadata were provided uncurated, with the amount varying by source and participant.

One collaborating source in Seattle enrolled patients during active infection and followed them longitudinally through the course of disease. Whole blood was collected in K2EDTA tubes by collaborating institutions according to the institutions' own protocols. For TCRbeta analysis, collaborators shipped samples as frozen whole blood, isolated PBMCs, or DNA extracted from either of those sample types. The specimen was peripheral blood. The rearrangement combines TRBV29-1 with TRBJ1-1; the best D guess is TRBD1, with 6 bases matching. This receptor was taken from a woman in her sixties with COVID-19, enrolled during active disease. The DNA reads as follows: TGCAGCGTTGTCCCCAGGGGGAACACTGAAGCTTTCTTT. Translated, it gives CSVVPRGNTEAFF.